Listed below are T cell receptor beta chains from one sample, sequenced in a study of blood T cell repertoires in COVID-19. The data were produced by immunoSEQ multiplex PCR, yet TCRdb's version contains in-frame clones alone and is incomplete. This sample has 65,000 to 90,000 clones, with just over 85% found just once. The sequencing sample was made of peripheral blood. Receptor source: a human donor in a cohort sampled during active COVID-19. The CDR3 runs from the conserved cysteine through the conserved F or W. The order of the fields is V gene, CDR3 protein.

TRBV7-9 | CASSDNYEQYF
TRBV4-2 | CASSQDLATWRFF
TRBV5-4 | CASSPAGRGVHEQYF
TRBV4-1 | CASSHTSGRYQETQYF
TRBV12-2 | CASRYPIGVGLDTQYF
TRBV30 | CAWSGGQLYGYTF
TRBV5-4 | CASSRSRGGRETQYF
TRBV5-8 | CASSLEGAAYNEQFF
TRBV3-1/TRBV3-2 | CASSQDIGTMGTDTQYF
TRBV7-2 | CASSPQSTNEKLFF
TRBV6-1 | CASSGRSGGGTDTQYF
TRBV3-1/TRBV3-2 | CASSQELANTDTQYF
TRBV13 | CASSENREAYNEQFF
TRBV5-1 | CASSFGADTQYF
TRBV5-4 | CASSQGPEGDQPQHF
TRBV28 | CASSSQGPTYGYTF
TRBV19 | CASTPGIPYGYTF
TRBV15 | CATSRDRGPVGYTF
TRBV7-2 | CASSQLGETYEQYF
TRBV4-2 | CASSQGVGAQPQHF
TRBV30 | CAWRSRGRRETQYF
TRBV3-1/TRBV3-2 | CASSPGLAVSYEQYF
TRBV10-3 | CAIKRAGANVLTF
TRBV7-9 | CASSLEAGEETQYF
TRBV30 | CAWGRGTNTDTQYF
TRBV5-5 | CASSLQGPLSLGNTIYF